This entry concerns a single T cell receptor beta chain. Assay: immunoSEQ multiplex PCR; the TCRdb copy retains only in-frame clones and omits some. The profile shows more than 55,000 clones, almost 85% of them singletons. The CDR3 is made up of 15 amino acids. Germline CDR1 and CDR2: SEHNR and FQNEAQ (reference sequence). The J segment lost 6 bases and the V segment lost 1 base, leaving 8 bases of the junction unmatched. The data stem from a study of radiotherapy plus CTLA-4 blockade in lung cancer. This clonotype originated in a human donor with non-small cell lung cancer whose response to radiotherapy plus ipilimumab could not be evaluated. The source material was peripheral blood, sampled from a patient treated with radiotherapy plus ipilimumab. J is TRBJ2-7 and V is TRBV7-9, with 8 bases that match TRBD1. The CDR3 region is CASSLEAGGVIEQYF. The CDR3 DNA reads TGTGCCAGCAGCTTAGAAGCAGGGGGCGTCATCGAGCAGTACTTC. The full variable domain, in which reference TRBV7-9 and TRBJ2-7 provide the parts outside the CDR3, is DTGVSQNPRHKITKRGQNVTFRCDPISEHNRLYWYRQTLGQGPEFLTYFQNEAQLEKSRLLSDRFSAERPKGSFSTLEIQRTEQGDSAMYLCASSLEAGGVIEQYFGPGTRLTVT.